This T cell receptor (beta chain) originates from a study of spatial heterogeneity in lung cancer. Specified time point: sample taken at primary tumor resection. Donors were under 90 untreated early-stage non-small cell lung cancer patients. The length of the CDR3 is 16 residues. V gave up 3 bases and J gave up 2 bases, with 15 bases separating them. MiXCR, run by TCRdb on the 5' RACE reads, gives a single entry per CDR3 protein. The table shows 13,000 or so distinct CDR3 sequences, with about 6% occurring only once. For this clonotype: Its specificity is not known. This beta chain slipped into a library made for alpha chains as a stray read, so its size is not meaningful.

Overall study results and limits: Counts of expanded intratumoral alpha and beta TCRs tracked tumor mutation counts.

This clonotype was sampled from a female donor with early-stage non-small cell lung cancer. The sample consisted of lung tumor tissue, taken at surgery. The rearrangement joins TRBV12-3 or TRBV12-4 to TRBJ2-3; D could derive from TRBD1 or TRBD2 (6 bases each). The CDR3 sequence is CASSFRMGGYTDTQYF. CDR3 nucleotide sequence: TGTGCCAGCAGTTTTCGGATGGGGGGCTACACAGATACGCAGTATTTT.